Listed below are T cell receptor beta chains from one sample, sequenced in a study of blood T cell repertoires in COVID-19. Only in-frame clones appear in the TCRdb table, and some are missing; sequencing was by immunoSEQ multiplex PCR. The sample yields fewer than 250,000 clones, around nine tenths seen once. Source material: peripheral blood. These receptors all stem from a man aged 40-50 years with acute or convalescent COVID-19. The CDR3 runs from the conserved cysteine through the conserved F or W. Each record gives: CDR3 protein, CDR3 DNA, V gene, CDR3 length, clone size, J gene, D gene. The D gene is left open where the match is weak. Part of the rows lack a size; the others show once, few, many or a class for expanded clones.

CDR3 protein: CASSSSVVAGYEQYF
CDR3 DNA: TGTGCCAGTAGTTCTTCTGTGGTCGCGGGATACGAGCAGTACTTC
V gene: TRBV19
CDR3 length: 15
clone size: .
J gene: TRBJ2-7
D gene: .

CDR3 protein: CASSVGLGSYNEQFF
CDR3 DNA: TGTGCCAGCAGCGTAGGACTCGGCTCCTACAATGAGCAGTTCTTC
V gene: TRBV9
CDR3 length: 15
clone size: .
J gene: TRBJ2-1
D gene: .

CDR3 protein: CAWSGITPFGTEAFF
CDR3 DNA: TGTGCCTGGAGTGGTATTACCCCCTTCGGCACTGAAGCTTTCTTT
V gene: TRBV30
CDR3 length: 15
clone size: .
J gene: TRBJ1-1
D gene: .

CDR3 protein: CASSLGQPTNEKLFF
CDR3 DNA: TGCGCCAGCAGCTTGGGACAGCCAACTAATGAAAAACTGTTTTTT
V gene: TRBV5-1
CDR3 length: 15
clone size: .
J gene: TRBJ1-4
D gene: .

CDR3 protein: CASSYTETDWSNEQFF
CDR3 DNA: TGTGCCAGCAGTTACACGGAGACAGATTGGAGCAATGAGCAGTTCTTC
V gene: TRBV6-5
CDR3 length: 16
clone size: .
J gene: TRBJ2-1
D gene: .

CDR3 protein: CASSPWTSGGQSSYNEQFF
CDR3 DNA: TGTGCCAGCAGCCCGTGGACTAGCGGGGGCCAGAGCTCCTACAATGAGCAGTTCTTC
V gene: TRBV4-2
CDR3 length: 19
clone size: .
J gene: TRBJ2-1
D gene: TRBD2

CDR3 protein: CASSPTRSGGSNQPQHF
CDR3 DNA: TGTGCCAGCAGCCCCACTCGGTCGGGGGGTAGCAATCAGCCCCAGCATTTT
V gene: TRBV7-8
CDR3 length: 17
clone size: few
J gene: TRBJ1-5
D gene: .

CDR3 protein: CASSSAREGPGPSYNEQFF
CDR3 DNA: TGTGCCAGTAGCTCGGCGCGGGAGGGCCCAGGGCCCTCCTACAATGAGCAGTTCTTC
V gene: TRBV19
CDR3 length: 19
clone size: .
J gene: TRBJ2-1
D gene: TRBD2

CDR3 protein: CASSLWGKDDGYTF
CDR3 DNA: TGTGCCAGCAGCTTATGGGGCAAGGACGACGGCTACACCTTC
V gene: TRBV7-9
CDR3 length: 14
clone size: .
J gene: TRBJ1-2
D gene: .

CDR3 protein: CASSPGQPLYEQYF
CDR3 DNA: TGTGCCAGCAGCCCGGGACAGCCCCTCTACGAGCAGTACTTC
V gene: TRBV11-3
CDR3 length: 14
clone size: .
J gene: TRBJ2-7
D gene: TRBD1

CDR3 protein: CASSGGTGELFF
CDR3 DNA: TGTGCCAGCAGTGGGGGGACCGGGGAGCTGTTTTTT
V gene: TRBV11-2
CDR3 length: 12
clone size: .
J gene: TRBJ2-2
D gene: .

CDR3 protein: CASSSAGTSGYEQYF
CDR3 DNA: TGTGCCAGCAGTAGCGCCGGGACTAGCGGCTACGAGCAGTACTTC
V gene: TRBV6-2/TRBV6-3
CDR3 length: 15
clone size: .
J gene: TRBJ2-7
D gene: TRBD2

CDR3 protein: CASLPRTGGSYEQYF
CDR3 DNA: TGTGCCAGCCTTCCAAGGACAGGGGGCAGTTACGAGCAGTACTTC
V gene: TRBV2
CDR3 length: 15
clone size: once
J gene: TRBJ2-7
D gene: TRBD1

CDR3 protein: CASSETVTEGYTF
CDR3 DNA: TGTGCCAGCAGTGAGACAGTTACTGAAGGCTACACCTTC
V gene: TRBV2
CDR3 length: 13
clone size: .
J gene: TRBJ1-2
D gene: .

CDR3 protein: CASRTGENSPLHF
CDR3 DNA: TGTGCCAGTCGGACAGGGGAGAATTCACCCCTCCACTTT
V gene: TRBV19
CDR3 length: 13
clone size: .
J gene: TRBJ1-6
D gene: TRBD1

CDR3 protein: CASRRYRGADTEAFF
CDR3 DNA: TGTGCCAGCAGACGATACAGGGGAGCGGACACTGAAGCTTTCTTT
V gene: TRBV6-6
CDR3 length: 15
clone size: .
J gene: TRBJ1-1
D gene: TRBD1

CDR3 protein: CATHRRGFNQPQHF
CDR3 DNA: TGTGCCACCCACAGAAGAGGGTTCAATCAGCCCCAGCATTTT
V gene: TRBV6-5
CDR3 length: 14
clone size: .
J gene: TRBJ1-5
D gene: .

CDR3 protein: CASSYGLGQGSYEQYF
CDR3 DNA: TGTGCCAGCAGTTATGGGTTGGGACAGGGCAGCTACGAGCAGTACTTC
V gene: TRBV6-6
CDR3 length: 16
clone size: .
J gene: TRBJ2-7
D gene: TRBD1

CDR3 protein: CASSNNRPQGYTGELFF
CDR3 DNA: TGTGCCAGCAGCAACAACAGACCGCAGGGGTACACCGGGGAGCTGTTTTTT
V gene: TRBV9
CDR3 length: 17
clone size: .
J gene: TRBJ2-2
D gene: .

CDR3 protein: CAWSVSHNYGYTF
CDR3 DNA: TGTGCCTGGAGTGTAAGCCATAACTATGGCTACACCTTC
V gene: TRBV30
CDR3 length: 13
clone size: .
J gene: TRBJ1-2
D gene: .

CDR3 protein: CASSQVLGSNYNSPLHF
CDR3 DNA: TGTGCCAGCAGCCAAGTCTTAGGGAGCAACTATAATTCACCCCTCCACTTT
V gene: TRBV14
CDR3 length: 17
clone size: .
J gene: TRBJ1-6
D gene: .

CDR3 protein: CASSGYSGGALTGELFF
CDR3 DNA: TGTGCCAGCAGCGGTTATAGCGGGGGGGCTTTAACCGGGGAGCTGTTTTTT
V gene: TRBV9
CDR3 length: 17
clone size: .
J gene: TRBJ2-2
D gene: TRBD2

CDR3 protein: CASSQVGDSYGYTF
CDR3 DNA: TGCGCCAGCAGCCAGGTGGGGGACAGCTATGGCTACACCTTC
V gene: TRBV5-1
CDR3 length: 14
clone size: .
J gene: TRBJ1-2
D gene: TRBD1

CDR3 protein: CASSLESGSGNTIYF
CDR3 DNA: TGCGCCAGCAGCTTGGAGTCAGGCTCTGGAAACACCATATATTTT
V gene: TRBV5-1
CDR3 length: 15
clone size: .
J gene: TRBJ1-3
D gene: .

CDR3 protein: CSVGGHNQPQHF
CDR3 DNA: TGCAGCGTTGGTGGGCACAATCAGCCCCAGCATTTT
V gene: TRBV29-1
CDR3 length: 12
clone size: .
J gene: TRBJ1-5
D gene: .

CDR3 protein: CASSLTAPTGGKSYTF
CDR3 DNA: TGTGCCAGCAGTTTAACCGCCCCTACAGGGGGCAAGAGCTACACCTTC
V gene: TRBV27
CDR3 length: 16
clone size: .
J gene: TRBJ1-2
D gene: TRBD1

CDR3 protein: CASSPRGSSYNEQFF
CDR3 DNA: TGTGCCAGCAGTCCGCGGGGGAGCTCCTACAATGAGCAGTTCTTC
V gene: TRBV27
CDR3 length: 15
clone size: .
J gene: TRBJ2-1
D gene: TRBD2

CDR3 protein: CAAQDSYQETQYF
CDR3 DNA: TGTGCCGCTCAAGACAGTTACCAAGAGACCCAGTACTTC
V gene: TRBV10-3
CDR3 length: 13
clone size: once
J gene: TRBJ2-5
D gene: .

CDR3 protein: CASSSGTGGYEQYF
CDR3 DNA: TGTGCCAGCAGTTCCGGGACAGGGGGTTACGAGCAGTACTTC
V gene: TRBV27
CDR3 length: 14
clone size: few
J gene: TRBJ2-7
D gene: TRBD1

CDR3 protein: CASSLEGAYGYTF
CDR3 DNA: TGTGCCAGCAGTTTGGAGGGGGCGTATGGCTACACCTTC
V gene: TRBV12-3/TRBV12-4
CDR3 length: 13
clone size: .
J gene: TRBJ1-2
D gene: TRBD1

CDR3 protein: CASSLGQGHSNQPQHF
CDR3 DNA: TGTGCCAGCAGCTTGGGACAGGGGCATAGCAATCAGCCCCAGCATTTT
V gene: TRBV11-2
CDR3 length: 16
clone size: .
J gene: TRBJ1-5
D gene: TRBD1

CDR3 protein: CASSAMVVGAPDTQYF
CDR3 DNA: TGTGCCAGCAGCGCCATGGTGGTAGGGGCCCCGGATACGCAGTATTTT
V gene: TRBV11-3
CDR3 length: 16
clone size: once
J gene: TRBJ2-3
D gene: .

CDR3 protein: CASSRWASGSSYEQYF
CDR3 DNA: TGCGCCAGCAGCAGATGGGCTAGCGGCAGCTCCTACGAGCAGTACTTC
V gene: TRBV5-1
CDR3 length: 16
clone size: .
J gene: TRBJ2-7
D gene: TRBD2

CDR3 protein: CASSQERETEQFF
CDR3 DNA: TGCGCCAGCAGCCAAGAGAGGGAAACTGAGCAGTTCTTC
V gene: TRBV4-1
CDR3 length: 13
clone size: once
J gene: TRBJ2-1
D gene: .

CDR3 protein: CASITGTKSSYEQYF
CDR3 DNA: TGTGCCAGCATTACCGGGACTAAGAGCTCCTACGAGCAGTACTTC
V gene: TRBV28
CDR3 length: 15
clone size: .
J gene: TRBJ2-7
D gene: TRBD2

CDR3 protein: CASSRPGTGGAGELFF
CDR3 DNA: TGTGCCAGCAGCCGCCCCGGGACAGGGGGCGCCGGGGAGCTGTTTTTT
V gene: TRBV7-3
CDR3 length: 16
clone size: .
J gene: TRBJ2-2
D gene: TRBD1

CDR3 protein: CASSGTGLNIQYF
CDR3 DNA: TGTGCCAGTAGTGGAACAGGGTTGAACATTCAGTACTTC
V gene: TRBV19
CDR3 length: 13
clone size: .
J gene: TRBJ2-4
D gene: .

CDR3 protein: CASTAQGVRSNQPQHF
CDR3 DNA: TGTGCCAGCACCGCCCAGGGGGTGAGGAGCAATCAGCCCCAGCATTTT
V gene: TRBV2
CDR3 length: 16
clone size: .
J gene: TRBJ1-5
D gene: TRBD1

CDR3 protein: CASSLSGWAGDWYTQYF
CDR3 DNA: TGTGCCAGCAGTTTATCGGGGTGGGCAGGGGATTGGTATACGCAGTATTTT
V gene: TRBV27
CDR3 length: 17
clone size: once
J gene: TRBJ2-3
D gene: .

CDR3 protein: CASSYRRDRETYEQYF
CDR3 DNA: TGTGCCAGCAGCTACAGACGGGACAGGGAGACTTACGAGCAGTACTTC
V gene: TRBV11-3
CDR3 length: 16
clone size: .
J gene: TRBJ2-7
D gene: TRBD1

CDR3 protein: CASSRNGIIYEQYF
CDR3 DNA: TGTGCCAGCAGCCGCAACGGGATTATCTACGAGCAGTACTTC
V gene: TRBV27
CDR3 length: 14
clone size: .
J gene: TRBJ2-7
D gene: .

CDR3 protein: CAWSAGRTPNQPQHF
CDR3 DNA: TGTGCCTGGAGTGCTGGACGGACTCCTAATCAGCCCCAGCATTTT
V gene: TRBV30
CDR3 length: 15
clone size: once
J gene: TRBJ1-5
D gene: .

CDR3 protein: CASSIEQGRNTIYF
CDR3 DNA: TGTGCCAGTAGTATAGAACAGGGGAGAAACACCATATATTTT
V gene: TRBV19
CDR3 length: 14
clone size: .
J gene: TRBJ1-3
D gene: TRBD1

CDR3 protein: CASSLGGPYGYTF
CDR3 DNA: TGTGCCAGCAGTTTGGGAGGACCCTATGGCTACACCTTC
V gene: TRBV27
CDR3 length: 13
clone size: .
J gene: TRBJ1-2
D gene: .

CDR3 protein: CASSFQGRQETQYF
CDR3 DNA: TGTGCCAGCAGCTTTCAAGGGAGGCAAGAGACCCAGTACTTC
V gene: TRBV11-2
CDR3 length: 14
clone size: .
J gene: TRBJ2-5
D gene: .

CDR3 protein: CASSDTGEFQPQHF
CDR3 DNA: TGTGCCAGCAGTGATACAGGGGAATTTCAGCCCCAGCATTTT
V gene: TRBV6-1
CDR3 length: 14
clone size: .
J gene: TRBJ1-5
D gene: TRBD1

CDR3 protein: CASSLSGVGAFF
CDR3 DNA: TGTGCCAGCTCACTCTCAGGGGTGGGGGCTTTCTTT
V gene: TRBV18
CDR3 length: 12
clone size: .
J gene: TRBJ1-1
D gene: .

CDR3 protein: CASSPNRDQPQHF
CDR3 DNA: TGTGCCAGTAGTCCGAACAGGGATCAGCCCCAGCATTTT
V gene: TRBV19
CDR3 length: 13
clone size: .
J gene: TRBJ1-5
D gene: .

CDR3 protein: CASSQGSGSTDTQYF
CDR3 DNA: TGCGCCAGCAGCCAAGGCTCTGGCAGCACAGATACGCAGTATTTT
V gene: TRBV4-3
CDR3 length: 15
clone size: few
J gene: TRBJ2-3
D gene: .

CDR3 protein: CASSWQVENTEAFF
CDR3 DNA: TGTGCCAGCAGTTGGCAGGTCGAGAACACTGAAGCTTTCTTT
V gene: TRBV6-5
CDR3 length: 14
clone size: .
J gene: TRBJ1-1
D gene: .

CDR3 protein: CATPGLAVFGEQFF
CDR3 DNA: TGTGCCACCCCGGGACTAGCGGTTTTCGGCGAGCAGTTCTTC
V gene: TRBV30
CDR3 length: 14
clone size: once
J gene: TRBJ2-1
D gene: TRBD2